The 4 T cell receptor beta chains below were found in one sample sequenced in a study of cytomegalovirus exposure and HLA in healthy donors. PCR employed 60 Vbeta and 13 Jbeta primers. Method: immunoSEQ multiplex PCR; TCRdb's copy keeps in-frame clones and lacks some. The repertoire holds approximately 100,000 clones, with 74% as singletons. The sequencing input was PBMCs. These receptors all come from a man in his forties or fifties in good health and CMV-seropositive.

The chain combines TRBV5-8 with TRBJ1-1; 7 bases fit TRBD1. The V segment lost 2 bases and the J segment 7 bases; nucleotides outside the gene matches: 17. CDR3 length: 17 amino acids. Per germline, CDR1 SGHTS and CDR2 YDEGEE. The CDR3 DNA sequence: TGTGCCAGCAGCTTTGGCTACCTGATTCGGACAGGTGTTGAAGCTTTCTTT. Its protein is CASSFGYLIRTGVEAFF.

This chain joins TRBV27 and TRBJ2-2, with D perhaps matching TRBD1 (5 bases). The germline V and J ends were trimmed by 1 base and 0 bases, with 9 bases remaining between them. The germline CDR1 and CDR2 sequences are MNHEY and SMNVEV (reference sequence). The CDR3 is 16 amino acids. In DNA, the CDR3 is TGTGCCAGCAGTTTATGGGGCAGGGCGAACACCGGGGAGCTGTTTTTT. Translation: CASSLWGRANTGELFF.

The rearrangement joins TRBV12-5 to TRBJ1-4, with 8 bases that match TRBD1. Germline CDR1 is LGHNT and CDR2 is FRNRAP. Trimming cost V 1 base and J 8 bases; bases outside gene matches: 9. CDR3 length: 16 amino acids. The CDR3 reads CASGLAYGQGREKLFF. The CDR3 coding sequence is TGTGCTAGTGGTTTGGCTTACGGACAGGGTCGAGAAAAACTGTTTTTT. Supplemented by reference TRBV12-5 and TRBJ1-4, the full variable domain reads DARVTQTPRHKVTEMGQEVTMRCQPILGHNTVFWYRQTMMQGLELLAYFRNRAPLDDSGMPKDRFSAEMPDATLATLKIQPSEPRDSAVYFCASGLAYGQGREKLFFGSGTQLSVL.

This chain uses TRBV7-9 with TRBJ1-1, with TRBD1 matching over 9 bases. Trimming at V came to 7 bases and at J to 3 bases, leaving 9 bases not matched to a gene. The CDR3 has 15 residues. CDR1 and CDR2 (germline): SEHNR, FQNEAQ (reference sequence). The CDR3 sequence is CASNPDRGGHTEAFF. The CDR3 nucleotides read TGTGCCAGCAACCCCGACAGGGGGGGCCACACTGAAGCTTTCTTT.